Listed below are T cell receptor gamma chains from one sample, sequenced in a study of intestinal T cells in coeliac disease. TCRdb re-called the multiplex PCR reads via CATT. The data hold about 420 gamma-chain clones, with 45% to 50% observed a single time. Sequencing was carried out using a duodenal biopsy. The receptor set was obtained from a human donor who served as a control with a normal duodenal biopsy, not a healthy volunteer. Both conserved end residues are part of each CDR3. Each record gives: J gene, clone size, V gene, CDR3 DNA, CDR3 protein. Size values are once, few and many counts, or a class for expanded clones, and some rows have none.

TRGJ1/TRGJ2 once TRGV3 TGTGCCACCCTGGGACAAAGTTATTATAAGAAACTCTTT CATLGQSYYKKLF
TRGJ1/TRGJ2 - TRGV4 TGTGCCACCTGGGGATGGGGCCCGGTAAAGAAACTCTTT CATWGWGPVKKLF
TRGJ1/TRGJ2 - TRGV10 TGTGCTGCGTGGGGCCTAAGGGCTTTGGGTATAAGAAAACTCTTT CAAWGLRALGIRKLF
TRGJ1/TRGJ2 few TRGV3 TGTGCCGACCTGGGACAGAAGAATTATTATAAGAAACTCTTT CADLGQKNYYKKLF
TRGJ1/TRGJ2 few TRGV3 TGTGCCACCTGGGGACAGAAGAATTATTATAAGAAACTCTTT CATWGQKNYYKKLF
TRGJ1/TRGJ2 once TRGV5 TGTGCCACCTGGGACAGGCCGGTTCATTATAAGAAACTCTTT CATWDRPVHYKKLF
TRGJ1/TRGJ2 - TRGV3 TGTGCCACCTGGACACTGAGTTTTTCGTATTATAAGAAACTCTTT CATWTLSFSYYKKLF
TRGJ1/TRGJ2 - TRGV4 TGTGCCACCTGGGTTATGAATTATTATAAGAAACTCTTT CATWVMNYYKKLF
TRGJ1/TRGJ2 - TRGV8 TGTGCCACCTGGGATAGACCTATTATTATTAAGAAACTCTTT CATWDRPIIIKKLF
TRGJP1 - TRGV10 TGTGCTGGCGTGGGACATGGTGGTTGGTTCAAGATATTT CAGVGHGGWFKIF
TRGJP2 - TRGV11 TGTGCCGCTGGATTAGGCGCTGATTGGATCAAGACGTTT CAAGLGADWIKTF
TRGJ1/TRGJ2 - TRGV3 TGTGCCACCTGGGACAGGGCGTTCGGGTATTATAAGAAACTCTTT CATWDRAFGYYKKLF
TRGJP2 - TRGV9 TGTGCCCTTGTGGGAGGTGTCCTCAGTAGTGATTGGATCAAGACGTTT CALVGGVLSSDWIKTF
TRGJ1/TRGJ2 few TRGV10 TGTGCTGCGTGGGATCGAAATATAAGAAAACTCTTT CAAWDRNIRKLF
TRGJP1 - TRGV10 TGTGCTGCGTGGGCCCCGTTCAAGATATTT CAAWAPFKIF
TRGJ1/TRGJ2 - TRGV3 TGTGCCACCTGGGACAGGCCTGGGTGGAAGAAACTCTTT CATWDRPGWKKLF
TRGJ1/TRGJ2 - TRGV4 TGTGCCACCTGGGATGGGCTTGATCGACAGGGGAGACTCTTT CATWDGLDRQGRLF
TRGJP2 - TRGV2 TGTGCCACCTGGCGTAGTAGTGATTGGATCAAGACGTTT CATWRSSDWIKTF
TRGJ1/TRGJ2 few TRGV4 TGTGCCACCTGGGATGGCGGGGATTATTATAAGAAACTCTTT CATWDGGDYYKKLF
TRGJ1/TRGJ2 - TRGV4 TGTGCCACCTGGATCGAATGCTATTATAAGAAACTCTTT CATWIECYYKKLF